This section outlines one TCR beta chain sequence together with its context. The data originate from a study of T cell responses to AZD1222 COVID-19 vaccine. Germline CDR1 reads SGHTA; CDR2 reads FQGNSA. This CDR3 comprises 17 residues. V dropped 1 base and J dropped 0; count of bases not matched to a gene: 5. Here immunoSEQ multiplex PCR was the method, and the copy in TCRdb shows in-frame clones only, minus some. The table shows about 120,000 clones, with approximately 88% occurring only once. The clonotype originates from an adult in good health. This sequence joins TRBV7-2 and TRBJ1-5; 8 nucleotides agree with TRBD1. The sequencing here drew on peripheral blood, taken on day 0 of MenACWY control vaccination. CDR3 protein: CASSLVRGQDSNQPQHF. The CDR3 nucleotides are TGTGCCAGCAGCTTAGTGAGGGGACAGGATAGCAATCAGCCCCAGCATTTT. Full variable domain (rest looked up from reference TRBV7-2 and TRBJ1-5): GAGVSQSPSNKVTEKGKDVELRCDPISGHTALYWYRQSLGQGLEFLIYFQGNSAPDKSGLPSDRFSAERTGGSVSTLTIQRTQQEDSAVYLCASSLVRGQDSNQPQHFGDGTRLSIL.